One sample yielded the 20 T cell receptor beta chains listed below, sequenced in a study of cytomegalovirus exposure and HLA in healthy donors. The primer mix had 60 Vbeta and 13 Jbeta primers. Assay used: immunoSEQ multiplex PCR; TCRdb lists only in-frame clones, some missing. This table holds 93,000 or so clones. Input material: PBMCs. The receptors were sampled from a man in his forties in good health and CMV-seronegative.

This chain links TRBV20-1 with TRBJ1-4; no clear D. This CDR3 contains 11 residues. Germline V gives CDR1 DFQATT, CDR2 SNEGSKA (reference sequence). Trimming removed 1 base from V and 7 bases from J, with 4 bases in between. CDR3 residues: CSARAGEKLFF. DNA for the CDR3: TGCAGTGCTAGAGCAGGTGAAAAACTGTTTTTT.

The chain recombines TRBV6-6 with TRBJ2-3; D is possibly TRBD2 (6 bases). Looked up from germline, CDR1 is MNHNY and CDR2 is SVGAGI (reference sequence). The CDR3 covers 13 residues. V shed 7 bases and J shed 3 bases, with 11 bases lying between them. DNA for the CDR3: TGTGCCAGCAACCCCGGGAGAACAGATACGCAGTATTTT. Encoded protein: CASNPGRTDTQYF.

This chain joins TRBV19 and TRBJ1-2; D unresolved. The germline gives CDR1 LNHDA, CDR2 SQIVND (reference sequence). The CDR3 is made up of 13 amino acids. The V end was cut by 4 bases, the J end by 7 bases, with 13 bases between. The CDR3 bases are TGTGCCAGTAGTACGGGTATTGTGGGTGGCTACACCTTC. Its translation is CASSTGIVGGYTF.

The rearrangement links TRBV5-4 to TRBJ1-2; 7 nucleotides match TRBD1. V lost 5 bases to trimming and J lost 8 bases; unmatched junction nucleotides: 9. Germline CDR1 is SGHNT and CDR2 is YYREEE (reference sequence). The CDR3 contains 13 residues. The CDR3 protein is CASSKQGDAGYTF. As DNA, the CDR3 is TGTGCCAGCAGTAAGCAGGGGGATGCGGGCTACACCTTC.

The V gene is TRBV11-2, the J gene TRBJ1-6; D gene uncertain. Germline CDR1 is SGHAT and CDR2 is FQNNGV. The CDR3 totals 11 residues. The V and J ends lost 5 bases and 7 bases respectively, with 3 bases between them. The CDR3, as DNA: TGTGCCAGCAGCGAGAATTCACCCCTCCACTTT. Protein sequence: CASSENSPLHF.

The CDR3 DNA reads as TGCGCCAGCAGCCAGGAGCCGGGACAGAGTTACAATGAGCAGTTCTTC. Amino acids: CASSQEPGQSYNEQFF. The chain has TRBV4-1 and TRBJ2-1, with 7 bases that match TRBD1. Germline CDR1 reads MGHRA; CDR2 reads YSYEKL. The CDR3 sequence is 16 residues long. V lost 3 bases and J lost 4; bases outside the gene matches: 9.

This chain uses TRBV7-9 with TRBJ1-3, with D hard to call. The CDR3 spans 16 residues. CDR1 is SEHNR, CDR2 FQNEAQ, per germline (reference sequence). Trimming removed 0 bases from V and 1 base from J, with 10 bases in between. CDR3 protein: CASSLAGLISGNTIYF. The CDR3 DNA reads TGTGCCAGCAGCTTAGCTGGACTGATTTCTGGAAACACCATATATTTT.

V gene TRBV11-2 combines with J gene TRBJ2-7; 7 bases line up with TRBD2. The germline CDR1 and CDR2 sequences are SGHAT and FQNNGV. CDR3 size: 15 residues. The junction had 11 bases not matched to a gene; V was cut back by 6 bases and J by 3 bases. CDR3 amino acids: CASSKGRESVYEQYF. In DNA, the CDR3 is TGTGCCAGCAGTAAAGGGCGGGAGAGCGTCTACGAGCAGTACTTC.

The V call is TRBV29-1, the J call TRBJ2-2, with 7 bases lining up with TRBD1. CDR3 length: 15 amino acids. Germline V gives CDR1 SQVTM, CDR2 ANQGSEA. Trimming cost V 5 bases and J 0 bases; bases outside gene matches: 6. The CDR3 is CSVPGTVSNTGELFF. CDR3 nucleotide sequence: TGCAGCGTTCCCGGGACAGTCTCGAACACCGGGGAGCTGTTTTTT.

The chain joins TRBV19 to TRBJ2-1, with a weak D call TRBD1 (6 bases). CDR3 size: 13 residues. The V gene's germline CDR1 is LNHDA and CDR2 SQIVND (reference sequence). Between the trimmed V and J ends, which lost 9 bases and 9 bases, there was a span of 18 bases. This CDR3 reads CASWGQGLSEQFF. The CDR3 nucleotides read TGTGCCAGCTGGGGGCAGGGTTTAAGTGAGCAGTTCTTC. Drawing the rest from reference TRBV19 and TRBJ2-1, the complete variable domain is DGGITQSPKYLFRKEGQNVTLSCEQNLNHDAMYWYRQDPGQGLRLIYYSQIVNDFQKGDIAEGYSVSREKKESFPLTVTSAQKNPTAFYLCASWGQGLSEQFFGPGTRLTVL.

The chain couples TRBV19 to TRBJ2-3, with D possibly being TRBD1 (6 bases). V lost 2 bases, J lost 0 bases, and 12 bases lay in between. Per germline, CDR1 LNHDA and CDR2 SQIVND (reference sequence). The CDR3 extends over 16 amino acids. Written as DNA, the CDR3 is TGTGCCAGTAGTATAAGGCCCAGGGGTAGCACAGATACGCAGTATTTT. This translates into CASSIRPRGSTDTQYF.

The V and J genes are TRBV28 and TRBJ2-3; 12 bases align to TRBD2. This CDR3 is built from 15 residues. Unmatched junction bases numbered 5, after V lost 5 bases and J lost 5 bases. Per germline, CDR1 MDHEN and CDR2 SYDVKM. CDR3 in amino acids: CASSLAGGPIDTQYF. The CDR3 bases are TGTGCCAGCAGTCTAGCGGGAGGGCCTATAGATACGCAGTATTTT.

The chain couples TRBV19 to TRBJ1-5; no definite D call. Trimming took 7 bases from V and 2 from J, leaving 15 bases between them. The CDR3 is 15 residues long. The germline V gene has CDR1 LNHDA and CDR2 SQIVND (reference sequence). DNA of the CDR3: TGTGCCAGTATTCCAATGGGAGAAGGCAATCAGCCCCAGCATTTT. This codes for CASIPMGEGNQPQHF.

This rearrangement joins TRBV2 to TRBJ2-2; a weak D match, TRBD1 (6 bases). Per the germline V gene, CDR1 is SNHLY and CDR2 is FYNNEI. V shed 7 bases and J shed 4 bases, with 13 bases lying between them. The CDR3 is 14 residues long. This CDR3 reads CASKGQGPTGELFF. Here the CDR3 DNA reads TGTGCCAGCAAGGGGCAGGGGCCCACCGGGGAGCTGTTTTTT.

The rearrangement links TRBV7-6 to TRBJ2-5; D may be TRBD2 (6 bases). The germline gives CDR1 SGHVS, CDR2 FNYEAQ. This CDR3 comprises 12 residues. V gave up 5 bases and J gave up 4 bases, with 8 bases separating them. The CDR3 coding sequence is TGTGCCAGCAGCCGGGGAGGAGAGACCCAGTACTTC. Translated, it gives CASSRGGETQYF.

The genes are TRBV15 and TRBJ1-5, with 8 positions matching TRBD1. CDR1 and CDR2 from the germline V gene are LNHNV and YYDKDF (reference sequence). This CDR3 has 14 amino acids. The V gene end was trimmed by 5 bases and the J gene end by 6 bases; junction bases not matched to a gene: 6. CDR3 DNA sequence: TGTGCCACCAGCGAACAGGGGGGAGGTCAGCCCCAGCATTTT. Translated, it gives CATSEQGGGQPQHF.

About this clone: Other DNA sequences in the same sample also yield this CDR3. This chain joins TRBV19 and TRBJ1-2, with no clear D. There are 14 residues in the CDR3. The V gene lost 6 bases and the J gene lost 0 bases, with 11 bases spanning the gap. In germline, CDR1 is LNHDA, CDR2 SQIVND (reference sequence). The CDR3, as DNA: TGTGCCAGTAGGCCAGGTTCCACTAACTATGGCTACACCTTC. Amino acids: CASRPGSTNYGYTF.

This chain connects TRBV27 to TRBJ2-7; maybe TRBD1 (6 bases). The CDR3 sequence is 14 residues long. CDR1 is MNHEY, CDR2 SMNVEV, per germline (reference sequence). V dropped 2 bases and J dropped 2 bases, with 10 bases sitting between them. CDR3 bases: TGTGCCAGCAGTTTAGCAGGGGCCCCCTACGAGCAGTACTTC. It translates to CASSLAGAPYEQYF.

V is TRBV13 and J is TRBJ2-3, with 9 bases fitting TRBD2. The length of the CDR3 is 17 residues. Germline CDR1 is PRHDT and CDR2 is FYEKMQ (reference sequence). Unmatched junction bases numbered 6, after V lost 2 bases and J lost 0 bases. The CDR3 DNA is TGTGCCAGCAGCTTACCGGCGGGAGGGCCTAGCACAGATACGCAGTATTTT. Translated, it gives CASSLPAGGPSTDTQYF.

The V call is TRBV2, the J call TRBJ2-7, with a weak D call TRBD1 (5 bases). Germline V gene sequence: CDR1 SNHLY, CDR2 FYNNEI. The CDR3 loop spans 10 amino acids. The ends were cut back, 4 bases at V and 12 bases at J, with 10 bases in the middle. The CDR3 region has the DNA TGTGCCAGCAGTGTAGGGGTTCCGTACTTC. Its translation: CASSVGVPYF.